One T cell receptor beta chain is described in this entry. This specimen belongs to a study of shared clonotypes between healthy human individuals. Study context: The study enrolled two women and three men aged 18 to 49.

The table came from immunoSEQ multiplex PCR; TCRdb's copy has only in-frame clones and leaves some out. The sample has approximately 1.9 million clones, 93% seen once; the top ten hold around 1.8%. This CDR3 spans 12 amino acids. As defined, naive CD8 cells were CD45RO-negative and positively selected for CCR7, with terminally differentiated effector memory CD45RA+ cells excluded. The chain carries TRBV1 and TRBJ2-3; the DNA was not used to check the table's D call, TRBD2. TRBV1 is classified as a pseudogene. The sequencing input was naive CD8+ T cells from PBMCs. This clonotype was obtained from a man aged 18-30 years in good health. Some clones in this sample may be carry-over from other donors' samples. The CDR3, as DNA: TGCACCAGCAGCGCACCTCCGGGTACGCAGTATTTT. Protein product: CTSSAPPGTQYF.